This T cell receptor beta chain was observed in a study of identical twins. In regard to this clonotype: Its antigen is as yet unknown.

TCRdb recomputed calls from the 5' RACE reads with MiXCR, one row per CDR3 protein. Of 200,000 to 250,000 distinct CDR3 sequences detected, around 7.6% appear once; the ten largest clones hold under 6.5%. Overall study results and limits: Model-predicted out-of-frame TCR alpha sharing fell below observed values in monozygotic twins.

The germline V and J ends were trimmed by 3 bases and 4 bases, with 10 bases remaining between them. The CDR3 extends over 15 amino acids. The germline gives CDR1 MDHEN, CDR2 SYDVKM. This same sample was also taken into another study, of yellow fever vaccine responses in identical twins.

The chain links TRBV28 to TRBJ2-6; TRBD2 is a possible D gene (5 bases). The source material was CD8+ T cells sorted from blood. The origin of this receptor is a woman aged 18-29 years in good health. CDR3 residues: CASSLFGVGANVLTF. The CDR3 coding sequence is TGTGCCAGCAGTTTGTTCGGGGTCGGGGCCAACGTCCTGACTTTC.